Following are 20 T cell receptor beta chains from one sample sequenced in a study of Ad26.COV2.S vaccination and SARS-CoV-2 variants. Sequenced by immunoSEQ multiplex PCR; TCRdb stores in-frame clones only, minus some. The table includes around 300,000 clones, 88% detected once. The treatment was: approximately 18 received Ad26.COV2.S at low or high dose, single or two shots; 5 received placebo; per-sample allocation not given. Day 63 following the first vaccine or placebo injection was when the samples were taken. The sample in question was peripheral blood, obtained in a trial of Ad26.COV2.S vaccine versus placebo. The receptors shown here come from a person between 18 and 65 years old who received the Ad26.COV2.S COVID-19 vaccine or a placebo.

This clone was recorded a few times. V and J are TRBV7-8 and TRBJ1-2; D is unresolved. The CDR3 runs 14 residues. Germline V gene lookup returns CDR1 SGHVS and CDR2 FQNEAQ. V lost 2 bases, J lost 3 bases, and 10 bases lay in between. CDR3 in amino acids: CASSLREEDYGYTF. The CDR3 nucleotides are TGTGCCAGCAGCTTAAGGGAAGAAGACTATGGCTACACCTTC. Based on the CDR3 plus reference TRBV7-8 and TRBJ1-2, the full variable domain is GAGVSQSPRYKVAKRGQDVALRCDPISGHVSLFWYQQALGQGPEFLTYFQNEAQLDKSGLPSDRFFAERPEGSVSTLKIQRTQQEDSAVYLCASSLREEDYGYTFGSGTRLTVV.

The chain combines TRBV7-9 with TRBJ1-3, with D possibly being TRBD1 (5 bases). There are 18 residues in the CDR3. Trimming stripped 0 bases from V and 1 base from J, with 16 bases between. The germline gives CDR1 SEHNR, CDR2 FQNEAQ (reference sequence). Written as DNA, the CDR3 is TGTGCCAGCAGCTTAGCGTCCCGACAGCCGGGGTCTGGAAACACCATATATTTT. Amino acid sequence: CASSLASRQPGSGNTIYF.

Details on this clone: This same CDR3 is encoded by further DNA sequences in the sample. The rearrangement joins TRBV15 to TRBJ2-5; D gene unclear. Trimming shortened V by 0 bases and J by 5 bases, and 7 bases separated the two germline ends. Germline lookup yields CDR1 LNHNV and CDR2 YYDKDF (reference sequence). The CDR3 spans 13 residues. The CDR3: CATSRERQETQYF. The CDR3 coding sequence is TGTGCCACCAGCAGAGAACGGCAGGAGACCCAGTACTTC.

The CDR3 DNA reads TGTGCCAGCAGCCCGCCGGGTCAGCCCCAGCATTTT. This sequence encodes CASSPPGQPQHF. The rearrangement joins TRBV7-9 to TRBJ1-5; the D is unclear. The V and J ends lost 5 bases and 6 bases respectively, with 8 bases between them. This CDR3 has 12 residues. Germline V CDR1 and CDR2: SEHNR, FQNEAQ (reference sequence).

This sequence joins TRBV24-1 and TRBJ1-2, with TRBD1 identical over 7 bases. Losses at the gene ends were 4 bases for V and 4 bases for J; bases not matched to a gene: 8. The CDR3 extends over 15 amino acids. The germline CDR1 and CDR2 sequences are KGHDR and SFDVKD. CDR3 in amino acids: CATSEGPGQSYGYTF. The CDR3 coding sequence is TGTGCCACCAGTGAGGGACCGGGACAGAGCTATGGCTACACCTTC.

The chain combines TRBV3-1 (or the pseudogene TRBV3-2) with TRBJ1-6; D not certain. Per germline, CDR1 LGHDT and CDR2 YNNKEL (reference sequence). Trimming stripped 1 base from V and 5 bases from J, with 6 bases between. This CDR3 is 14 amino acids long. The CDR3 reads CASSQAADNSPLHF. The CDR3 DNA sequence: TGTGCCAGCAGCCAAGCAGCAGATAATTCACCCCTCCACTTT.

CDR3 protein: CASSLKLRGDQPQHF. The CDR3 DNA follows: TGTGCCAGTAGTCTGAAACTCCGGGGAGACCAGCCCCAGCATTTT. J is TRBJ1-5 and V is TRBV19; D remains unclear. The CDR3 has 15 amino acids. Per germline, CDR1 LNHDA and CDR2 SQIVND (reference sequence). The ends were cut back, 5 bases at V and 7 bases at J, with 18 bases in the middle.

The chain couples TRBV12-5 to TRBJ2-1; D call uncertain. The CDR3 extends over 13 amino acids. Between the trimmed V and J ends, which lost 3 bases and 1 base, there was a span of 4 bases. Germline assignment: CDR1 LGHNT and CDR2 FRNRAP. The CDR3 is CASGFQSYNEQFF. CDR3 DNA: TGTGCTAGTGGTTTCCAATCCTACAATGAGCAGTTCTTC.

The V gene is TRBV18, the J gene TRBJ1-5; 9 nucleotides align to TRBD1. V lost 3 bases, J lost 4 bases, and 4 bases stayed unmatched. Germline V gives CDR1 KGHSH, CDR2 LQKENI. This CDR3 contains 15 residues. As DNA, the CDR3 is TGTGCCAGCTCACCGGGGACAGGGCCAAATCAGCCCCAGCATTTT. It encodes CASSPGTGPNQPQHF.

In nucleotides, the CDR3 is TGTGCCAGCAGCTTAATCGGGACAGGGCGGTTATGGTACTTC. Amino acids: CASSLIGTGRLWYF. This chain joins TRBV5-4 and TRBJ2-4; 9 positions match TRBD1. The germline gives CDR1 SGHNT, CDR2 YYREEE (reference sequence). This CDR3 is 14 amino acids long. V was clipped by 2 bases and J by 15 bases; unmatched bases: 12.

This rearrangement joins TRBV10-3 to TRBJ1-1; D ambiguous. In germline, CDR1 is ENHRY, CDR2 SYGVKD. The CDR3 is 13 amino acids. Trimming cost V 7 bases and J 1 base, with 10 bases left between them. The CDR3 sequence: CAITLTSNTEAFF. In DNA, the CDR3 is TGTGCCATCACCTTGACCTCGAACACTGAAGCTTTCTTT.

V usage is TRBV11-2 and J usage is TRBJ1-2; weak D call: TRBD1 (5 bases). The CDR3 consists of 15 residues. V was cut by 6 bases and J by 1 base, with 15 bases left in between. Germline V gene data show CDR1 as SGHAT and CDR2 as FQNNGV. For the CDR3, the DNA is TGTGCCAGCAGTTCAATATTGGGGGATAACTATGGCTACACCTTC. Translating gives CASSSILGDNYGYTF.

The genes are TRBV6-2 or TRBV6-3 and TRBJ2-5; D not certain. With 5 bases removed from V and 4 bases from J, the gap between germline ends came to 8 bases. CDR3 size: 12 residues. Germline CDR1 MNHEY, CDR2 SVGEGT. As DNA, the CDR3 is TGTGCCAGCAGTCAGGAGCGAGAGACCCAGTACTTC. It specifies CASSQERETQYF.

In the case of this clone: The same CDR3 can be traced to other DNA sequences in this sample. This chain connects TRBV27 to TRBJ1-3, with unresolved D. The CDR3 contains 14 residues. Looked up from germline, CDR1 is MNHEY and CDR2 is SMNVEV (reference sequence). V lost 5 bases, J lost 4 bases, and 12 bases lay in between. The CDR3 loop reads CASSSGLGGNTIYF. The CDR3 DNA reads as TGTGCCAGCAGTAGCGGGCTGGGGGGAAACACCATATATTTT.

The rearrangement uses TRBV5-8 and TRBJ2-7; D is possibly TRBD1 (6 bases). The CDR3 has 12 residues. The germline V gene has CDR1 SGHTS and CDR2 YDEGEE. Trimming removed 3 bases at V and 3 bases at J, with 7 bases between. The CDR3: CASSYRVYEQYF. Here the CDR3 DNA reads TGTGCCAGCAGCTACAGGGTCTACGAGCAGTACTTC.

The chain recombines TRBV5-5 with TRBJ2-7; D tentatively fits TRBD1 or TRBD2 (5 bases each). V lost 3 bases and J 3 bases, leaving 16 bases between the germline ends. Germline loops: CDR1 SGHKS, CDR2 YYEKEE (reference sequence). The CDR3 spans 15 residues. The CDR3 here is CASSSEGSQLYEQYF. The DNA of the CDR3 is TGTGCCAGCAGCTCCGAGGGGAGTCAACTCTACGAGCAGTACTTC.

The CDR3 bases are TGTGCCAGCAGCTCGATGTCGGGGACTTACTACGAGCAGTACTTC. It yields the protein CASSSMSGTYYEQYF. This sequence joins TRBV5-4 and TRBJ2-7; maybe TRBD2 (6 bases). Trimming shortened V by 3 bases and J by 3 bases, and 16 bases separated the two germline ends. Germline CDR1 and CDR2: SGHNT and YYREEE (reference sequence). This CDR3 contains 15 residues.

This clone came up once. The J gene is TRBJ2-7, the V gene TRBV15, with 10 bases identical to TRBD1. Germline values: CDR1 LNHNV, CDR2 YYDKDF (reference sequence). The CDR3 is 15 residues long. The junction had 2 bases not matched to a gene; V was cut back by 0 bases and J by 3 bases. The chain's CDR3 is CATSRERDRGYEQYF. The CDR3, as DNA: TGTGCCACCAGCAGAGAACGGGACAGGGGCTACGAGCAGTACTTC. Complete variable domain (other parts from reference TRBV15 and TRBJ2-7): DAMVIQNPRYQVTQFGKPVTLSCSQTLNHNVMYWYQQKSSQAPKLLFHYYDKDFNNEADTPDNFQSRRPNTSFCFLDIRSPGLGDTAMYLCATSRERDRGYEQYFGPGTRLTVT.

CDR3 sequence: CASSFESTGSPLHF. CDR3 bases: TGTGCCAGCAGCTTTGAATCGACAGGATCACCCCTCCACTTT. The V gene is TRBV7-3, the J gene TRBJ1-6, with TRBD1 as a possible D gene (6 bases). Germline V CDR1 and CDR2: SGHTA, FQGTGA. The V end was cut by 3 bases, the J end by 10 bases, with 13 bases between. The CDR3 covers 14 residues.

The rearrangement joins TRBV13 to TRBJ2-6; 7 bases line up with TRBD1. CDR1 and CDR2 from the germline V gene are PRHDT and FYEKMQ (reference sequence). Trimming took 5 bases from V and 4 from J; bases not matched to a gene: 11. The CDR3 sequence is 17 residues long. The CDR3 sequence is CASSPQQTGPGANVLTF. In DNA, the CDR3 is TGTGCCAGCAGCCCGCAACAGACAGGGCCCGGGGCCAACGTCCTGACTTTC.